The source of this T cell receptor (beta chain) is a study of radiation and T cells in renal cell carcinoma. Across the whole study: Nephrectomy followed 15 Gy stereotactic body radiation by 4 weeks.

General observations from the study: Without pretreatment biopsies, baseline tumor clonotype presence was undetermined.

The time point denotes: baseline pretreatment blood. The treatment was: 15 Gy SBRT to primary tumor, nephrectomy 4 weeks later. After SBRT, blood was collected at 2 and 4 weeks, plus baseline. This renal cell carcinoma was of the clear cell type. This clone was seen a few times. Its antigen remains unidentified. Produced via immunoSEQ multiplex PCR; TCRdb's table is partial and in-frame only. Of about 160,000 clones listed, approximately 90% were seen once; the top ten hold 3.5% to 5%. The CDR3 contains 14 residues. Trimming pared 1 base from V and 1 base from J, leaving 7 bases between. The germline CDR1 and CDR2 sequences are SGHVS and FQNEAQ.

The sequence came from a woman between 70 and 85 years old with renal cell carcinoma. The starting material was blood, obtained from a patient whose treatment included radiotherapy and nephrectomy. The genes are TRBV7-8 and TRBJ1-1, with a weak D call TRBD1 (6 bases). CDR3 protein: CASSLVGGNTEAFF. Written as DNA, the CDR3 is TGTGCCAGCAGCTTAGTAGGGGGGAACACTGAAGCTTTCTTT.